One sample yielded the 4 T cell receptor beta chains listed below, sequenced in a study of diagnostic markers for celiac disease. With the reads reprocessed, TCRdb shows one record per CDR3 protein and no DNA. The table lists around 7,500 distinct CDR3 sequences. Sequenced: either unsorted cells or a sorted T cell fraction (not recorded which). These receptor sequences come from a human donor. This table probably holds off-target reads from a library built for another chain.

V and J are TRBV28 and TRBJ1-4. The CDR3 contains 13 residues. Germline-derived CDR1 and CDR2 are MDHEN and SYDVKM. The chain's CDR3 is CASSQANNEILFF.

The chain couples TRBV5-1 to TRBJ1-1; the TRBD1 assignment by TCRdb is unverifiable without DNA. Looked up from germline, CDR1 is SGHRS and CDR2 is YFSETQ. The CDR3 has 14 residues. This CDR3 reads CASSPGGSSLEAFF. The whole variable domain, filled in from reference TRBV5-1 and TRBJ1-1, reads KAGVTQTPRYLIKTRGQQVTLSCSPISGHRSVSWYQQTPGQGLQFLFEYFSETQRNKGNFPGRFSGRQFSNSRSEMNVSTLELGDSALYLCASSPGGSSLEAFFGQGTRLTVV.

Its frequency marks this clonotype as medium-sized. J is TRBJ2-3 and V is TRBV12-3 or TRBV12-4; with no DNA, the TCRdb D assignment of TRBD2 cannot be verified. The CDR3 has 20 residues. CDR3 amino acids: CASSLRASPTGGPSTDTQYF.

The V call is TRBV7-2, the J call TRBJ1-6. Germline CDR1 SGHTA, CDR2 FQGNSA. CDR3 length equals 13 residues. CDR3 in amino acids: CASSFIVGSPLHF.